The rows below give T cell receptor beta chains drawn from one sample of a study of blood T cell repertoires in COVID-19. The table came from immunoSEQ multiplex PCR; TCRdb's copy has only in-frame clones and leaves some out. The sample has approximately 210,000 clones, around 80% seen once. The sequenced sample consisted of peripheral blood. The receptors shown here come from a woman aged 80 or over with COVID-19, enrolled during active disease. The CDR3 runs from the conserved cysteine through the conserved F or W. A D gene is named only where the DNA matches it firmly. Some rows have no size entry. The others give once, few or many, or a class for an expanded clone.

clone_size: -
d_call: TRBD1
v_call: TRBV7-9
cdr3_length: 13
j_call: TRBJ2-5
cdr3_aa: CASSLGTGETQYF
cdr3_nt: TGTGCCAGCAGCCTCGGGACAGGGGAGACCCAGTACTTC

clone_size: -
d_call: TRBD1
v_call: TRBV4-2
cdr3_length: 15
j_call: TRBJ1-5
cdr3_aa: CASSSRDRDNQPQHF
cdr3_nt: TGTGCCAGCAGCTCTCGGGACAGGGACAATCAGCCCCAGCATTTT

clone_size: -
d_call: TRBD1
v_call: TRBV7-2
cdr3_length: 14
j_call: TRBJ1-6
cdr3_aa: CASSLGQGGSPLHF
cdr3_nt: TGTGCCAGCAGCTTAGGACAGGGGGGCTCACCCCTCCACTTT

clone_size: -
d_call: -
v_call: TRBV28
cdr3_length: 14
j_call: TRBJ1-6
cdr3_aa: CATDSRLYNSPLHF
cdr3_nt: TGTGCCACGGACAGCCGGCTCTATAATTCACCCCTCCACTTT

clone_size: -
d_call: -
v_call: TRBV19
cdr3_length: 13
j_call: TRBJ1-2
cdr3_aa: CASTLGRNYGYTF
cdr3_nt: TGTGCCAGTACGCTGGGGAGAAACTATGGCTACACCTTC

clone_size: -
d_call: TRBD2
v_call: TRBV5-1
cdr3_length: 12
j_call: TRBJ2-7
cdr3_aa: CASSGGGYEQYF
cdr3_nt: TGCGCCAGCAGCGGCGGGGGGTACGAGCAGTACTTC

clone_size: -
d_call: TRBD1
v_call: TRBV5-8
cdr3_length: 15
j_call: TRBJ1-3
cdr3_aa: CASSPGQHSGNTIYF
cdr3_nt: TGTGCCAGCAGCCCGGGACAGCACTCTGGAAACACCATATATTTT

clone_size: -
d_call: -
v_call: TRBV28
cdr3_length: 16
j_call: TRBJ2-6
cdr3_aa: CASSPLPQAGANVLTF
cdr3_nt: TGTGCCAGCAGTCCTCTGCCCCAGGCCGGGGCCAACGTCCTGACTTTC

clone_size: -
d_call: TRBD1
v_call: TRBV7-6
cdr3_length: 14
j_call: TRBJ1-6
cdr3_aa: CASSQGQSSSPLHF
cdr3_nt: TGTGCCAGCAGCCAGGGACAGTCTAGTTCACCCCTCCACTTT

clone_size: -
d_call: -
v_call: TRBV13
cdr3_length: 13
j_call: TRBJ2-5
cdr3_aa: CASSFDRQETQYF
cdr3_nt: TGTGCCAGCAGCTTCGACAGGCAAGAGACCCAGTACTTC

clone_size: once
d_call: -
v_call: TRBV7-9
cdr3_length: 13
j_call: TRBJ1-4
cdr3_aa: CASSLAPGEKLFF
cdr3_nt: TGTGCCAGCAGCTTAGCGCCTGGCGAAAAACTGTTTTTT

clone_size: -
d_call: -
v_call: TRBV27
cdr3_length: 13
j_call: TRBJ1-5
cdr3_aa: CASSRGGNQPQHF
cdr3_nt: TGTGCCAGCTCAAGGGGTGGTAATCAGCCCCAGCATTTT

clone_size: -
d_call: -
v_call: TRBV28
cdr3_length: 11
j_call: TRBJ2-5
cdr3_aa: CATNGDRLWHF
cdr3_nt: TGTGCCACAAACGGAGACAGGCTATGGCACTTC

clone_size: -
d_call: -
v_call: TRBV5-4
cdr3_length: 15
j_call: TRBJ1-5
cdr3_aa: CASSLSPGGNQPQHF
cdr3_nt: TGTGCCAGCAGCTTGAGCCCAGGGGGCAATCAGCCCCAGCATTTT

clone_size: -
d_call: -
v_call: TRBV19
cdr3_length: 12
j_call: TRBJ1-2
cdr3_aa: CASSTSGYGYTF
cdr3_nt: TGTGCCAGTAGTACTAGTGGGTATGGCTACACCTTC

clone_size: once
d_call: -
v_call: TRBV20-1
cdr3_length: 12
j_call: TRBJ1-5
cdr3_aa: CSASWGDQPQHF
cdr3_nt: TGCAGTGCTAGTTGGGGAGATCAGCCCCAGCATTTT

clone_size: once
d_call: -
v_call: TRBV18
cdr3_length: 15
j_call: TRBJ1-1
cdr3_aa: CASSVQLPLNTEAFF
cdr3_nt: TGTGCCAGCTCAGTACAGTTACCGTTGAACACTGAAGCTTTCTTT

clone_size: -
d_call: TRBD1
v_call: TRBV7-9
cdr3_length: 17
j_call: TRBJ1-6
cdr3_aa: CASSAGTAIPYNSPLHF
cdr3_nt: TGTGCCAGCAGCGCCGGGACAGCAATTCCATACAATTCACCCCTCCACTTT

clone_size: -
d_call: TRBD1
v_call: TRBV30
cdr3_length: 14
j_call: TRBJ2-7
cdr3_aa: CAWREEDRSPRLYF
cdr3_nt: TGTGCCTGGAGAGAGGAGGACAGGTCTCCCCGCTTATACTTC